The 17 T cell receptor beta chains in this list originate from one sample, sequenced in a study of Graves' ophthalmopathy and Graves' hyperthyroidism. Scientists amplified the TCR beta CDR3 regions from RNA transcripts. Scientists carried out first-round RT-PCR using HTBI primers and then a second-round multiplex PCR. Via MiXCR, TCRdb re-called the multiplex PCR reads, giving one row per CDR3 protein. The sample has 400,000 or so distinct CDR3 sequences; approximately 15% are singletons. The sample was peripheral blood. Receptors were obtained from a woman younger than 35 with stable Graves' hyperthyroidism.

This clonotype was counted ten times or more. V usage is TRBV20-1 and J usage is TRBJ2-6; D gene unclear. V lost 1 base and J lost 4, with 8 bases in between. The CDR3 length is 14 residues. Germline lookup yields CDR1 DFQATT and CDR2 SNEGSKA (reference sequence). The DNA for the CDR3 is TGCAGTGCTAGAGTAGGTACCGGGGCCAACGTCCTGACTTTC. Its translation is CSARVGTGANVLTF.

V and J are TRBV6-2 or TRBV6-3 and TRBJ1-6, with D perhaps TRBD1 (6 bases). The CDR3 has 14 amino acids. Germline V gene lookup returns CDR1 MNHEY and CDR2 SVGEGT. The V end was cut by 10 bases, the J end by 0 bases, with 10 bases between. CDR3 sequence (DNA): TGTGCCACCGGACAGAGCTCCTATAATTCACCCCTCCACTTT. Its protein is CATGQSSYNSPLHF.

This clonotype turned up a few times. The rearrangement links TRBV28 to TRBJ1-2, with D perhaps TRBD1 (5 bases). The length of the CDR3 is 13 residues. Deletions cut 4 bases from V and 7 bases from J, with 13 bases between. The germline gives CDR1 MDHEN, CDR2 SYDVKM. The CDR3 spells CASSSYQGTGYTF. As DNA, the CDR3 is TGTGCCAGCAGTTCATATCAGGGTACTGGCTACACCTTC.

This clonotype came up many times. The V call is TRBV27, the J call TRBJ1-1; the match to TRBD1 covers 8 bases. The CDR3 consists of 15 residues. V gave up 4 bases and J gave up 4 bases; unmatched junction bases: 8. CDR1 MNHEY and CDR2 SMNVEV come from the germline V gene (reference sequence). This chain's CDR3 is CASSYSGGGVTEAFF. CDR3 nucleotide sequence: TGTGCCAGCAGTTACTCAGGGGGCGGGGTCACTGAAGCTTTCTTT.

This clonotype was observed at least ten times. CDR3 region: CASRRRGAAQETQYF. DNA of the CDR3: TGTGCCAGTCGCAGACGGGGGGCGGCCCAAGAGACCCAGTACTTC. The chain links TRBV6-1 to TRBJ2-5, with D possibly matching TRBD2 (7 bases). Germline V gene data show CDR1 as MNHNS and CDR2 as SASEGT. CDR3 size: 15 residues. V lost 9 bases and J lost 1, with 18 bases in between.

J is TRBJ1-2 and V is TRBV25-1, with 7 bases lining up with TRBD1. V lost 0 bases, J lost 4 bases, and 2 bases stayed unmatched. Germline CDR1 reads MGHDK; CDR2 reads SYGVNS. The CDR3 covers 14 residues. The CDR3, as DNA: TGTGCCAGCAGTGAATATTGGACAGGCTATGGCTACACCTTC. Its protein product is CASSEYWTGYGYTF.

This clonotype appeared many times. V and J are TRBV2 and TRBJ1-1; a possible D gene is TRBD1 (5 bases). The CDR3 extends over 14 amino acids. CDR1 and CDR2 from the germline V gene are SNHLY and FYNNEI. V dropped 6 bases and J dropped 7 bases, with 18 bases sitting between them. This CDR3 reads CASRADQGTSEAFF. CDR3 sequence (DNA): TGTGCCAGCAGGGCAGACCAGGGAACAAGTGAAGCTTTCTTT.

The rearrangement joins TRBV9 to TRBJ1-2; D is perhaps TRBD1 (6 bases). This CDR3 has 14 residues. V was clipped by 4 bases and J by 6 bases, with 16 bases between them. CDR1 and CDR2 (germline): SGDLS, YYNGEE. This chain's CDR3 is CASSTGQFVHGYTF. CDR3 bases: TGTGCCAGCAGCACCGGACAGTTCGTCCATGGCTACACCTTC.

Worth noting for this clonotype: With a much larger clone just one base away, this may be a read error. This chain connects TRBV20-1 to TRBJ2-5; TRBD2 matches 10 bases. In germline, CDR1 is DFQATT, CDR2 SNEGSKA (reference sequence). The CDR3 contains 15 residues. V lost 6 bases and J lost 7; bases outside the gene matches: 14. This CDR3 reads CSALTSGARWGTQYF. DNA of the CDR3: TGCAGTGCCCTAACTAGCGGGGCGCGTTGGGGGACCCAGTACTTC.

This clonotype occurred many times. V gene TRBV24-1 combines with J gene TRBJ2-5; D not resolved. The CDR3 spans 13 residues. Germline loops: CDR1 KGHDR, CDR2 SFDVKD. Between the trimmed V and J ends, which lost 4 bases and 5 bases, there was a span of 10 bases. For the CDR3, the DNA is TGTGCCACCAGTGACCCCCCGCTGGAGACCCAGTACTTC. The encoded protein is CATSDPPLETQYF.

This clonotype has ten or more counts. The chain carries TRBV6-1 and TRBJ2-2, with 10 bases identical to TRBD1. V dropped 5 bases and J dropped 12; count of bases not matched to a gene: 6. CDR1 MNHNS and CDR2 SASEGT come from the germline V gene. CDR3 length: 13 amino acids. The CDR3 nucleotides are TGTGCCAGCAGTAAAGAGACAGGGGGCCAGCTGTTTTTT. Translated, it gives CASSKETGGQLFF.

This chain joins TRBV19 and TRBJ1-5; 8 bases map to TRBD1. J gave up 3 bases and V 3 bases, and 4 bases lay outside the gene matches. Germline V gene data show CDR1 as LNHDA and CDR2 as SQIVND (reference sequence). The CDR3 loop spans 15 amino acids. The CDR3: CASSIGDRTNQPQHF. The CDR3 DNA reads TGTGCCAGTAGTATCGGGGACAGGACCAATCAGCCCCAGCATTTT. Using reference TRBV19 and TRBJ1-5 for the parts outside the CDR3, the full variable domain is DGGITQSPKYLFRKEGQNVTLSCEQNLNHDAMYWYRQDPGQGLRLIYYSQIVNDFQKGDIAEGYSVSREKKESFPLTVTSAQKNPTAFYLCASSIGDRTNQPQHFGDGTRLSIL.

This clonotype was counted many times. The chain employs TRBV24-1 and TRBJ2-7, with a weak D call TRBD2 (6 bases). The CDR3 covers 14 residues. Trimming pared 4 bases from V and 2 bases from J, leaving 11 bases between. Germline V gives CDR1 KGHDR, CDR2 SFDVKD. Here the CDR3 reads CATSDPGGPYEQYF. The CDR3 region has the DNA TGTGCCACCAGTGACCCCGGAGGGCCCTACGAGCAGTACTTC.

Points on this clonotype: A read error may be the cause here, since a much bigger clone is one base away. The chain combines TRBV12-3 or TRBV12-4 with TRBJ1-2; 8 bases are a match to TRBD1. The CDR3 runs to 14 residues. Germline trimming cut 6 bases from V and 8 bases from J; bases unmatched to any gene: 11. The CDR3 loop is CASSSVAGGLGYTF. The CDR3 coding sequence is TGTGCCAGCAGCTCGGTGGCAGGGGGCCTCGGCTACACCTTC.

This clonotype has a count of ten or more. The CDR3 nucleotides are TGTGCCAGCAGCTTAGAAGTCCTAAGCGGAAACATTCAGTACTTC. Its translation: CASSLEVLSGNIQYF. The V and J genes are TRBV7-2 and TRBJ2-4; perhaps TRBD2 as D (5 bases). Trimming stripped 1 base from V and 6 bases from J, with 13 bases between. CDR1 and CDR2 from the germline V gene are SGHTA and FQGNSA. The CDR3 loop spans 15 amino acids.

This clonotype was picked up many times. This chain's CDR3 is CASSSGQTNYGYTF. The CDR3 coding sequence is TGTGCCAGCAGCTCGGGACAGACTAACTATGGCTACACCTTC. The chain links TRBV7-2 to TRBJ1-2, with 7 bases lining up with TRBD1. Germline CDR1 reads SGHTA; CDR2 reads FQGNSA. Unmatched junction bases numbered 2, after V lost 4 bases and J lost 0 bases. The CDR3 consists of 14 residues. The entire variable domain, with the rest obtained from reference TRBV7-2 and TRBJ1-2, is as follows: GAGVSQSPSNKVTEKGKDVELRCDPISGHTALYWYRQSLGQGLEFLIYFQGNSAPDKSGLPSDRFSAERTGGSVSTLTIQRTQQEDSAVYLCASSSGQTNYGYTFGSGTRLTVV.

A word on this clonotype: Relative to the germline gene, one junction end is altered; a read error may explain this. The CDR3 is CAISLVPGAYEQYF. The CDR3 nucleotides read TGCGCCATCAGCTTGGTCCCTGGGGCCTACGAGCAGTACTTC. The gene calls are TRBV5-1 and TRBJ2-7; D unresolved. From germline, CDR1 is SGHRS and CDR2 YFSETQ. The CDR3 has 14 residues.